This entry concerns a single TCR beta chain. The antigen is unknown. The sample comes from a study of early T cells in non-severe SARS-CoV-2 infection. The overall study: Bulk RNA taken from unsorted whole blood was sequenced, leaving chains unpaired. Study observations and caveats: Matching against VDJdb likely underestimated virus-specific expansions, favoring anti-spike CD8.

cDNA molecules, individually, were tagged with unique molecular identifiers. TCRdb processed the 5' RACE reads anew with MiXCR; each CDR3 protein has one entry. Of about 44,000 distinct CDR3 sequences listed, about 25% are singletons. In germline, CDR1 is SGHTA, CDR2 FQGNSA. This CDR3 has 17 amino acids. After removal of 4 bases from V and 0 bases from J, the junction contained 7 bases not matched to a gene. Here the sequenced sample was whole blood, taken at baseline. V usage is TRBV7-2 and J usage is TRBJ2-3; TRBD2 aligns across 10 bases. This TCR derives from an adult who was a healthcare worker with PCR-confirmed SARS-CoV-2 infection or an uninfected control (not recorded which). CDR3 coding DNA: TGTGCCAGCAGCTCTATACTAGCGGGGCCTAGCACAGATACGCAGTATTTT. Translating it yields CASSSILAGPSTDTQYF.